The subject of this entry is one T cell receptor (beta chain). This specimen comes from a study of blood T cell repertoires in COVID-19. The data were produced by immunoSEQ multiplex PCR, yet TCRdb's version contains in-frame clones alone and is incomplete. The table lists about 190,000 clones, approximately 82% of them singletons, with about 10% in the top ten. Trimming left V 0 bases short and J 5 bases short, with 11 bases between. The V gene's germline CDR1 is MNHEY and CDR2 SVGAGI. The CDR3 extends over 15 amino acids. The rearrangement links TRBV6-5 to TRBJ2-1; a weak D match, TRBD2 (6 bases). The receptor's source is a woman aged 80 or older with active or convalescent COVID-19. Material: peripheral blood. CDR3 region: CASSYSGGKHNEQFF. The CDR3 nucleotides read TGTGCCAGCAGTTACTCGGGCGGGAAACACAATGAGCAGTTCTTC.